This T cell receptor (beta chain) is from a study of T cell repertoires in cytomegalovirus infection. As for the study in general: CMV infection plus the matching HLA type was flagged by public TCR beta signatures. The study's findings and limits: Ex vivo, HLA-C-restricted CMV-specific TCR beta clonotypes prevailed over the rest of the response.

TCRdb re-analysed the reads in MiXCR, keeping a single row per CDR3 protein. The sample carries approximately 910,000 distinct CDR3 sequences, roughly a third recorded once. The CDR3 is 12 residues long. V dropped 5 bases and J dropped 4 bases, with 7 bases sitting between them. This clonotype was counted many times. The antigen remains undetermined. The genes are TRBV12-3 or TRBV12-4 and TRBJ2-3, with D uncertain. Sequenced material: cultured CD8+ T cells from PBMCs, taken from culture after CMV antigen stimulation. This sequence was found in a human donor in good health (CMV status not recorded). Some clones in this sample may be carry-over from other donors' samples. The CDR3 bases are TGTGCCAGCAGTCTACCCCCAGATACGCAGTATTTT. This sequence encodes CASSLPPDTQYF.